What follows describes a single TCR beta chain. This specimen belongs to a study of OX40 agonist ivuxolimab in advanced cancers. CDR3 length: 13 amino acids. V was clipped by 2 bases and J by 4 bases, with 7 bases between them. Germline CDR1 reads MNHEY; CDR2 reads SVGAGI. Clones were sequenced by immunoSEQ multiplex PCR, and TCRdb holds only the in-frame ones, with some missing. Of about 85,000 clones listed, 80% to 90% are singletons. Sequenced material: CD4+ or CD8+ T cells sorted from blood, taken in a trial of the OX40 agonist ivuxolimab. This sequence joins TRBV6-5 and TRBJ2-3; D unclear. The clonotype originates from an adult with an advanced solid tumor such as melanoma, head and neck, liver or kidney cancer. The chain's CDR3 is CASSYPGSDTQYF. The CDR3 DNA sequence: TGTGCCAGCAGTTACCCTGGCTCAGATACGCAGTATTTT.